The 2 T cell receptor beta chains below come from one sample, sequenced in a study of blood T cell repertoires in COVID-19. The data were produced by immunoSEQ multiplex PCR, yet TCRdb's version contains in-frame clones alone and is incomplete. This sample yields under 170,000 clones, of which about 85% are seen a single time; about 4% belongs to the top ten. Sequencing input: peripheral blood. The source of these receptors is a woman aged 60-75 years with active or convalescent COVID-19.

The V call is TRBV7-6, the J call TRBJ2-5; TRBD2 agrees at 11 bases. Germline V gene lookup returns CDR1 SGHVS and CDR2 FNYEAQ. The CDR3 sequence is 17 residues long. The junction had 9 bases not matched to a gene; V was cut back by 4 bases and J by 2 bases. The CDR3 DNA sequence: TGTGCCAGCAGCTGGCGATCCGGGACTAGCGGACAAGAGACCCAGTACTTC. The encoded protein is CASSWRSGTSGQETQYF. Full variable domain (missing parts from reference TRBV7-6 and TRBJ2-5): GAGVSQSPRYKVTKRGQDVALRCDPISGHVSLYWYRQALGQGPEFLTYFNYEAQQDKSGLPNDRFSAERPEGSISTLTIQRTEQRDSAMYRCASSWRSGTSGQETQYFGPGTRLLVL.

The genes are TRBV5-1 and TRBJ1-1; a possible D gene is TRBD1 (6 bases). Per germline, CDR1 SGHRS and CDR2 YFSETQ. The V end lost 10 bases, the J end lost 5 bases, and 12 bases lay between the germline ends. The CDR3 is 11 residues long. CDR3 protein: CACAGETEAFF. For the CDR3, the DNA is TGCGCCTGTGCAGGGGAGACTGAAGCTTTCTTT.